This passage covers 11 T cell receptor beta chains from one sample sequenced in a study of blood T cell repertoires in COVID-19. Assay used: immunoSEQ multiplex PCR; TCRdb lists only in-frame clones, some missing. This sample yields roughly 130,000 clones, of which 75% to 90% are seen a single time; 3.5% to 5% belongs to the top ten. The sequenced sample consisted of peripheral blood. The receptors here all came from a middle-aged man with acute or convalescent COVID-19.

The chain is built from TRBV19 and TRBJ1-2, with 7 bases that match TRBD1. The V gene end was trimmed by 1 base and the J gene end by 6 bases; junction bases not matched to a gene: 11. Germline CDR1 is LNHDA and CDR2 is SQIVND (reference sequence). The CDR3 spans 16 residues. The CDR3: CASSIGQGEGGDGYTF. CDR3 coding DNA: TGTGCCAGTAGTATAGGTCAGGGGGAAGGAGGTGATGGCTACACCTTC.

The J gene is TRBJ2-1, the V gene TRBV6-5; maybe TRBD1 (5 bases). The germline CDR1 and CDR2 sequences are MNHEY and SVGAGI. This CDR3 has 13 residues. V gave up 7 bases and J gave up 7 bases, with 14 bases separating them. The CDR3 DNA is TGTGCCAGCACGCAAGGGGTTAGGAATGAGCAGTTCTTC. Its translation is CASTQGVRNEQFF.

The chain has TRBV4-1 and TRBJ2-3; D not resolved. With 7 bases removed from V and 6 bases from J, the gap between germline ends came to 23 bases. CDR1 is MGHRA and CDR2 is YSYEKL in the germline V gene. The CDR3 is 16 amino acids. The CDR3 protein is CASKGDGYFEVDTQYF. Here the CDR3 DNA reads TGCGCCAGCAAAGGAGATGGCTACTTCGAGGTGGATACGCAGTATTTT.

The chain couples TRBV18 to TRBJ2-1, with 9 nucleotides matching TRBD1. The CDR3 sequence is 15 residues long. Germline loops: CDR1 KGHSH, CDR2 LQKENI. Losses at the gene ends were 5 bases for V and 4 bases for J; bases not matched to a gene: 6. CDR3 sequence (DNA): TGTGCCAGCTCAAGGGACAGGGTTGTATACAATGAGCAGTTCTTC. This translates into CASSRDRVVYNEQFF.

The V gene is TRBV14, the J gene TRBJ2-2; D is perhaps TRBD1 (5 bases). The CDR3 loop spans 16 amino acids. V lost 3 bases and J lost 7, with 18 bases in between. CDR1 is SGHDN and CDR2 is FVKESK in the germline V gene. The CDR3 bases are TGTGCCAGCAGCCACCGAACAGGTGGAAAGGGCGGGGAGCTGTTTTTT. Its protein product is CASSHRTGGKGGELFF.

J is TRBJ2-1 and V is TRBV3-1 (or the pseudogene TRBV3-2), with 10 bases identical to TRBD2. CDR1 is LGHDT and CDR2 is YNNKEL in the germline V gene (reference sequence). V gave up 1 base and J gave up 10 bases; unmatched junction bases: 7. The CDR3 sequence is 15 residues long. Here the CDR3 reads CASSQASGGSGEQFF. The CDR3 DNA sequence: TGTGCCAGCAGCCAAGCTAGCGGGGGATCAGGAGAGCAGTTCTTC.

The chain uses TRBV27 and TRBJ2-5; TRBD2 is a possible D gene (6 bases). The CDR3 is made up of 15 amino acids. Germline CDR1 reads MNHEY; CDR2 reads SMNVEV (reference sequence). V gave up 0 bases and J gave up 5 bases, with 13 bases separating them. CDR3 loop: CASSLSGPGGETQYF. CDR3 DNA: TGTGCCAGCAGTTTATCAGGGCCCGGAGGGGAGACCCAGTACTTC.

The J gene is TRBJ2-1, the V gene TRBV7-8; 12 bases are shared with TRBD2. Per germline, CDR1 SGHVS and CDR2 FQNEAQ. V lost 5 bases and J lost 7; bases outside the gene matches: 6. The CDR3 is 15 amino acids. DNA for the CDR3: TGTGCCAGCAGCCCCGGACTAGCGGGGCCAAATGAGCAGTTCTTC. Translation: CASSPGLAGPNEQFF. The full variable domain, completed using reference TRBV7-8 and TRBJ2-1, is GAGVSQSPRYKVAKRGQDVALRCDPISGHVSLFWYQQALGQGPEFLTYFQNEAQLDKSGLPSDRFFAERPEGSVSTLKIQRTQQEDSAVYLCASSPGLAGPNEQFFGPGTRLTVL.

The chain is built from TRBV12-5 and TRBJ2-7, with D maybe TRBD1 (6 bases). Germline V gives CDR1 LGHNT, CDR2 FRNRAP. The V end was cut by 1 base, the J end by 5 bases, with 12 bases between. There are 14 residues in the CDR3. This CDR3 is CASGLGTVRDEQYF. In nucleotides, the CDR3 is TGTGCTAGTGGTTTGGGGACAGTTCGCGACGAGCAGTACTTC.

The chain recombines TRBV6-5 with TRBJ2-5; maybe TRBD2 (5 bases). V lost 7 bases and J lost 5, with 20 bases in between. This CDR3 comprises 15 residues. CDR1 MNHEY and CDR2 SVGAGI come from the germline V gene. This CDR3 reads CASIQTWVGGETQYF. CDR3 DNA sequence: TGTGCCAGCATCCAAACTTGGGTCGGCGGGGAGACCCAGTACTTC.

The CDR3: CASSGAYGRTAFF. As DNA, the CDR3 is TGCGCCAGCAGCGGGGCCTATGGCAGGACGGCTTTCTTT. The rearrangement uses TRBV5-1 and TRBJ1-1, with D maybe TRBD1 (5 bases). The CDR3 contains 13 residues. From germline, CDR1 is SGHRS and CDR2 YFSETQ. The V end lost 4 bases, the J end lost 11 bases, and 18 bases lay between the germline ends.